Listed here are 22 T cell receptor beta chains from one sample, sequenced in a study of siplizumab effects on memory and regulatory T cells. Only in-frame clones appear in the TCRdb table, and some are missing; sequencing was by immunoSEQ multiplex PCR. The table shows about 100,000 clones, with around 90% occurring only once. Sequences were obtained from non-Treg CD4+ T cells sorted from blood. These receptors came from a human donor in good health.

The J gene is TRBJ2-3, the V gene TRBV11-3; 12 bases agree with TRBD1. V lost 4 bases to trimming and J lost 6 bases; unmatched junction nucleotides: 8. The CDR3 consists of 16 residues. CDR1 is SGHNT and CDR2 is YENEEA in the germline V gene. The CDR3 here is CASSSVGTGGRDTQYF. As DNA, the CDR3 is TGTGCCAGCAGCTCCGTGGGGACAGGGGGCAGGGATACGCAGTATTTT.

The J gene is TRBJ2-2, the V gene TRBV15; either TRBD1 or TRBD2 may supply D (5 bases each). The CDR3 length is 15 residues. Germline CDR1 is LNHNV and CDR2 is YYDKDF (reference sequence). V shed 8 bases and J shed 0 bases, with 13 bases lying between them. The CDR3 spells CATRGVRANTGELFF. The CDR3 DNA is TGTGCCACCCGAGGGGTCAGGGCGAACACCGGGGAGCTGTTTTTT.

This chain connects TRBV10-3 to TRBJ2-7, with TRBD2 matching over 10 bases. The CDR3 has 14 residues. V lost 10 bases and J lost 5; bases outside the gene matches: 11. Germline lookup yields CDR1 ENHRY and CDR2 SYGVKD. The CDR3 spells CATLPTSGPDEQYF. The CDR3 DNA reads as TGTGCCACACTCCCGACTAGCGGGCCCGACGAGCAGTACTTC.

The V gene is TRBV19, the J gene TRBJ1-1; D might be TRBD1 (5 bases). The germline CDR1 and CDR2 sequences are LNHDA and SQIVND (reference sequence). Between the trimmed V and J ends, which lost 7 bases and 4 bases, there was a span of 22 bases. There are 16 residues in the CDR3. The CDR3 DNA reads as TGTGCCAGTAAGATGTTGGGAGGGACCCCGCGCACTGAAGCTTTCTTT. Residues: CASKMLGGTPRTEAFF.

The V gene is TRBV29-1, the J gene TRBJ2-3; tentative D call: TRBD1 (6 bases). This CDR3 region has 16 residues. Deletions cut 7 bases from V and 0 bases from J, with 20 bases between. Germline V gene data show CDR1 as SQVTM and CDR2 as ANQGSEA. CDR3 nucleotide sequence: TGCAGCGCGGACAGTGGGCCTTACTCTAGCACAGATACGCAGTATTTT. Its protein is CSADSGPYSSTDTQYF.

CDR3 amino acids: CASSLTTSTDTQYF. Here the CDR3 DNA reads TGCGCCAGCAGCTTGACCACAAGCACAGATACGCAGTATTTT. V and J are TRBV5-1 and TRBJ2-3, with D unresolved. The CDR3 totals 14 residues. The germline V gene has CDR1 SGHRS and CDR2 YFSETQ. Between the trimmed V and J ends, which lost 1 base and 0 bases, there was a span of 6 bases.

DNA of the CDR3: TGTGCCAGCACCCCTGCGGACAGGTCCTACAATGAGCAGTTCTTC. Its protein product is CASTPADRSYNEQFF. The rearrangement uses TRBV6-6 and TRBJ2-1, with 7 bases that match TRBD1. Looked up from germline, CDR1 is MNHNY and CDR2 is SVGAGI (reference sequence). The CDR3 has 15 residues. J gave up 1 base and V 7 bases, and 7 bases lay outside the gene matches.

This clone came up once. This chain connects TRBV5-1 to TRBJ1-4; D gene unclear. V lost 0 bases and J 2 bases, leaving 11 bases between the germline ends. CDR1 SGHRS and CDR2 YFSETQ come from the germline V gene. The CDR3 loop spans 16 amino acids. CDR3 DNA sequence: TGCGCCAGCAGCTTGGGGGATAGAATTACTAATGAAAAACTGTTTTTT. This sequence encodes CASSLGDRITNEKLFF.

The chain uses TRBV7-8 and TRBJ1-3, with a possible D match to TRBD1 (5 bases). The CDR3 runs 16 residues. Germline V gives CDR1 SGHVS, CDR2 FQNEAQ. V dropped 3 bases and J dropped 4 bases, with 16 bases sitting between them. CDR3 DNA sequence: TGTGCCAGCAGCTTCATGACAGCCCTGGGGGGAAACACCATATATTTT. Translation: CASSFMTALGGNTIYF.

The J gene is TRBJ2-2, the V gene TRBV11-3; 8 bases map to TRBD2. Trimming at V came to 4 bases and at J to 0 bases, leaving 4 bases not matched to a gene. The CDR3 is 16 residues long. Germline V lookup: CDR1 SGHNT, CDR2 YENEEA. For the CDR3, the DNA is TGTGCCAGCAGCTCCGGCGGGAGGTCGAACACCGGGGAGCTGTTTTTT. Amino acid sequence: CASSSGGRSNTGELFF.

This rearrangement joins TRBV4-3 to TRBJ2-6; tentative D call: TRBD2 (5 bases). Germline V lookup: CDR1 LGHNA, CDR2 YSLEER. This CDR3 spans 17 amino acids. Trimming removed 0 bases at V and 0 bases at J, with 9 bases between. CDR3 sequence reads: CASSQDVAGSGANVLTF. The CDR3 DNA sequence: TGCGCCAGCAGCCAAGATGTGGCGGGCTCTGGGGCCAACGTCCTGACTTTC.

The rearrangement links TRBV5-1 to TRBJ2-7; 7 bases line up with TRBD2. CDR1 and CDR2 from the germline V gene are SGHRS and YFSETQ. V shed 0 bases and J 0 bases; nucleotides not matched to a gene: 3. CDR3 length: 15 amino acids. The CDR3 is CASSLEASGSYEQYF. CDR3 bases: TGCGCCAGCAGCTTGGAGGCTAGCGGCTCCTACGAGCAGTACTTC.

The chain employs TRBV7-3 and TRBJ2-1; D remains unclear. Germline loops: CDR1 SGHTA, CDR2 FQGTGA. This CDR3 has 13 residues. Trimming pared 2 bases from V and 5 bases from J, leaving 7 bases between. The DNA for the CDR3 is TGTGCCAGCAGCTTAGGGGTGGACAATGAGCAGTTCTTC. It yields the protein CASSLGVDNEQFF.

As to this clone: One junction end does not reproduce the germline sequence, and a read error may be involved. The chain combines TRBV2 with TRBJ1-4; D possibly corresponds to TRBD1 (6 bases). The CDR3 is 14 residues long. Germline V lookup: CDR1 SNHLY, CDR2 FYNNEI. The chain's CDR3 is CVSSQQGIIEKLFF. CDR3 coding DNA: TGTGTCAGCTCCCAACAGGGAATAATTGAAAAACTGTTTTTT.

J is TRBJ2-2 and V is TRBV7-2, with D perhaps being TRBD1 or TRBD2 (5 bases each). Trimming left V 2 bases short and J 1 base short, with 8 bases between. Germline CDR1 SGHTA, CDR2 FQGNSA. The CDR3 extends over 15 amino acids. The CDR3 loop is CASSLLGENTGELFF. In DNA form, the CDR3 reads TGTGCCAGCAGCTTATTGGGGGAGAACACCGGGGAGCTGTTTTTT.

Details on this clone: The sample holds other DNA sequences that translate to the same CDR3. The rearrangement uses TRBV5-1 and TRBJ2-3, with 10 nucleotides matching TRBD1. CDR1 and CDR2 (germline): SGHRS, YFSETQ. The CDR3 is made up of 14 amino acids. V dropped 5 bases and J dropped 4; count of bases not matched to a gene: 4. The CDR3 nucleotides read TGCGCCAGCAGTCCCGGGACAGGGGCAGATACGCAGTATTTT. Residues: CASSPGTGADTQYF.

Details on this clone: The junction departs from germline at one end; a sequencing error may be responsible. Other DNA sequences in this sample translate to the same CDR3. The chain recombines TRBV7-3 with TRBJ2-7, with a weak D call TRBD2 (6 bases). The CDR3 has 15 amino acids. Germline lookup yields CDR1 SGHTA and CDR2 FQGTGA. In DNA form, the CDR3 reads TGTGCCAGCAGCCTCGACGGGGGTAGAGGCTACGAACAGTACTTC. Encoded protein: CASSLDGGRGYEQYF.

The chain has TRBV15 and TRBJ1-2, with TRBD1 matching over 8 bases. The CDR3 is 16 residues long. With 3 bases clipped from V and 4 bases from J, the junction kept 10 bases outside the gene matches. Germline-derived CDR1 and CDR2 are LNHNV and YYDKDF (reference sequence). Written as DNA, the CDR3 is TGTGCCACCAGCAGGGGGAGGACAGGGACGTTCTATGGCTACACCTTC. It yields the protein CATSRGRTGTFYGYTF.

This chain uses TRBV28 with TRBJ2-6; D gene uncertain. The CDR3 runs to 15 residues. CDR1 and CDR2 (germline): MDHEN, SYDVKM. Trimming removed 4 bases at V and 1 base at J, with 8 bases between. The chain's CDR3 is CASSSPPSGANVLTF. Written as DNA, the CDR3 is TGTGCCAGCAGTTCCCCTCCGTCTGGGGCCAACGTCCTGACTTTC.

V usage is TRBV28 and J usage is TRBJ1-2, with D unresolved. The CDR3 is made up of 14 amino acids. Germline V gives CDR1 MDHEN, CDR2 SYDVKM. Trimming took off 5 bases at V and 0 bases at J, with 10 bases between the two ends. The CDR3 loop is CASSPATTNYGYTF. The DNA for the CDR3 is TGTGCCAGCAGTCCAGCTACCACTAACTATGGCTACACCTTC.

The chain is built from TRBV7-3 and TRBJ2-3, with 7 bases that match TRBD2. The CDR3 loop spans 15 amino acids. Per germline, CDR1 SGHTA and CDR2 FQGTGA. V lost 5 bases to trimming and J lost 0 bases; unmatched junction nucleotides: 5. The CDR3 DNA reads TGTGCCAGCAGCCCTGATAGCGGGAGCACAGATACGCAGTATTTT. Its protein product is CASSPDSGSTDTQYF.

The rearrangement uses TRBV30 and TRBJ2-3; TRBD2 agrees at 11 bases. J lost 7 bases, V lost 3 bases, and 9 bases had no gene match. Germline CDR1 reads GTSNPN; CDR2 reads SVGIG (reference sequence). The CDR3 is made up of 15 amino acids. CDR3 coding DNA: TGTGCCTGGAGCGCTAGCGGGAGGTCCCGGAATACGCAGTATTTT. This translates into CAWSASGRSRNTQYF.